The rows below give T cell receptor beta chains drawn from one sample of a study of shared clonotypes between healthy human individuals. Clones were sequenced by immunoSEQ multiplex PCR, and TCRdb holds only the in-frame ones, with some missing. Here the sample spans 2,100,000 or so clones, 90% to 97% being singletons. Sequencing was performed on naive CD4+ T cells sorted from blood. The receptors derive from a man aged 18-30 years in good health. Both conserved end residues are part of each CDR3. The D gene is left open where the match is weak. Rows give clone size only sometimes, using once, few, many, or a class for an expanded clone.

DNA,CDR3,V,size,D,J
TGCGCCAGCGGCCGGCTCACTGAAAATTCACCCCTCCACTTT,CASGRLTENSPLHF,TRBV5-1,NA,NA,TRBJ1-6
TGTGCCAGCAGAATTGGACAGTTCTTCTCCTACGAGCAGTACTTC,CASRIGQFFSYEQYF,TRBV6-1,NA,NA,TRBJ2-7
TGTGCCAGTAGGACCGGGACGGACAATTCACCCCTCCACTTT,CASRTGTDNSPLHF,TRBV19,NA,NA,TRBJ1-6
TGTGCCAGTGCGGGAGGGGGCGGCACAGATACGCAGTATTTT,CASAGGGGTDTQYF,TRBV10-3,NA,TRBD2,TRBJ2-3
TGTGCCAGCAGCCCTATAGGGACTAGCGGGAAAGCGGGCACAGATACGCAGTATTTT,CASSPIGTSGKAGTDTQYF,TRBV5-6,NA,TRBD2,TRBJ2-3
TGTGCCAGCAGTTTTGGCACTGAAGCTTTCTTT,CASSFGTEAFF,TRBV6-6,NA,NA,TRBJ1-1
TGTGCCAGCTCCCTTGACGGGGGGAAAGAGACCCAGTACTTC,CASSLDGGKETQYF,TRBV18,NA,TRBD2,TRBJ2-5
TGCGCCAGCAGTCAATCTGGAACCCGAGGCAGCGGGAATCTCTACGAGCAGTACTTC,CASSQSGTRGSGNLYEQYF,TRBV23-1,NA,TRBD2,TRBJ2-7
TGTGCCAGCAGTGAATTTGAGCGGGAGGTTACAGATACGCAGTATTTT,CASSEFEREVTDTQYF,TRBV6-1,NA,TRBD2,TRBJ2-3
TGTGCCTGGAGGGCCCGGGTCCCGGGGCAGGGGTACTATGGCTACACCTTC,CAWRARVPGQGYYGYTF,TRBV30,NA,NA,TRBJ1-2
TGTGCCAGCAGCTTGGTAGGCGGTACCCAAGAGACCCAGTACTTC,CASSLVGGTQETQYF,TRBV5-6,NA,NA,TRBJ2-5
TGTGCCAGCTCACCACCGGGGGCCAAAAACATTCAGTACTTC,CASSPPGAKNIQYF,TRBV18,NA,NA,TRBJ2-4
TGTGCCAGCAGCTTAGGCGGGACAGGGGGTGAGCAGTACTTC,CASSLGGTGGEQYF,TRBV7-9,NA,TRBD1,TRBJ2-7
TGCGCCAGCAGCCCGGACGGTGGCGGGGGGGCGGAGACCCAGTACTTC,CASSPDGGGGAETQYF,TRBV5-1,NA,TRBD2,TRBJ2-5
TGCAGCGTTGAGTCACCTAGCACTGAAGCTTTCTTT,CSVESPSTEAFF,TRBV29-1,NA,NA,TRBJ1-1
TGTGCCAGCAGCCCCTTGGGACTTAACACCGGGGAGCTGTTTTTT,CASSPLGLNTGELFF,TRBV21-1,NA,NA,TRBJ2-2
TGTGCCAGCAGTGAAATCCACGAGCAGTACTTC,CASSEIHEQYF,TRBV6-1,once,NA,TRBJ2-7
TGTGCCATCAGTGACCGTGGCGGGGCCAACGTCCTGACTTTC,CAISDRGGANVLTF,TRBV10-3,once,NA,TRBJ2-6
TGTGCCAGCAGCCGGGGAGGGAAGTCCTATGGCTACACCTTC,CASSRGGKSYGYTF,TRBV7-2,NA,NA,TRBJ1-2
TGTACCTTAAGCATGTCGGGGGCCAACGTCCTGACTTTC,CTLSMSGANVLTF,TRBV30,NA,NA,TRBJ2-6
TGTGCCAGCAGTTACTCGTGGGCCTCGGCCAATTCACCCCTCCACTTT,CASSYSWASANSPLHF,TRBV6-5,NA,NA,TRBJ1-6
TGTGCCAGCAGCCCCCCCCATGGGGGAAACACCATATATTTT,CASSPPHGGNTIYF,TRBV7-3,NA,NA,TRBJ1-3
TGTGCCAGCAGCTTAATGGCCAGGGGGCTTGGGAACACCGGGGAGCTGTTTTTT,CASSLMARGLGNTGELFF,TRBV7-2,NA,TRBD1,TRBJ2-2
TGTGCCAGCAGCTCCCTTGGTAAAGGGGGATCGAACAATGAGCAGTTCTTC,CASSSLGKGGSNNEQFF,TRBV5-5,NA,NA,TRBJ2-1
TGTGCCAGCAGGGGAGGGAATTACGAGCAGTACTTC,CASRGGNYEQYF,TRBV6-6,NA,TRBD2,TRBJ2-7
TGTGCCAGCAGCTTGGTCGCCCATCGAAACTCCTATAATTCACCCCTCCACTTT,CASSLVAHRNSYNSPLHF,TRBV5-6,NA,NA,TRBJ1-6
TGTGCCTGGAGTGTAGCGGGGACTAGCGCTGAGCAGTACTTC,CAWSVAGTSAEQYF,TRBV30,NA,TRBD2,TRBJ2-7
TGTGCCAGCAGCTTTAGCGGGGGCGGAAATGAGCAGTTCTTC,CASSFSGGGNEQFF,TRBV7-9,NA,TRBD2,TRBJ2-1
TGTGCCATCAGTGAGATTAAAGTTAGCGGTGTTATTCAAGAGACCCAGTACTTC,CAISEIKVSGVIQETQYF,TRBV10-3,NA,NA,TRBJ2-5
TGTGCCAGCAGTGTGGCTAGCGGGAGTTCTAGTGTATACGAGCAGTACTTC,CASSVASGSSSVYEQYF,TRBV6-1,NA,TRBD2,TRBJ2-7
TGTGCCAGTAGTATAGAGAGGGGCGCGGATCAGCCCCAGCATTTT,CASSIERGADQPQHF,TRBV19,NA,NA,TRBJ1-5
TGTGCCAGCAGTTTATCAGGGAGCCCCAGCACAGATACGCAGTATTTT,CASSLSGSPSTDTQYF,TRBV27,NA,NA,TRBJ2-3
TGCGCCAGCAGCTCCGGACAGGCCAACACCGGGGAGCTGTTTTTT,CASSSGQANTGELFF,TRBV5-1,NA,TRBD1,TRBJ2-2
TGTGCCAGCAGCACCCGGTCGGGGGTCACTGAGCAGTTCTTC,CASSTRSGVTEQFF,TRBV2,NA,NA,TRBJ2-1
TGCGCCAGCAGCTTAGGACTAGCGGACGGACGTAGCACAGATACGCAGTATTTT,CASSLGLADGRSTDTQYF,TRBV5-1,NA,TRBD2,TRBJ2-3
TGTGCCAGCAGCGTAAATCCGACGACCCAGTACTTC,CASSVNPTTQYF,TRBV11-2,NA,NA,TRBJ2-5
TGCGCCAGCAGCCAAGGGACAGGCGACTCTGGAAACACCATATATTTT,CASSQGTGDSGNTIYF,TRBV4-3,NA,TRBD1,TRBJ1-3
TGTGCCAGCAGCTTAAGTGGGGGCAACTACGAGCAGTACTTC,CASSLSGGNYEQYF,TRBV11-3,NA,NA,TRBJ2-7
TGTGCCAGCAGCTCTGGGGGGGCAGAGCGCTACAATGAGCAGTTCTTC,CASSSGGAERYNEQFF,TRBV11-1,NA,NA,TRBJ2-1
TGTGCCAGCAGCAAGGGACAGGGGGCGGTCTCGGGTGAGCAGTACTTC,CASSKGQGAVSGEQYF,TRBV7-6,NA,TRBD1,TRBJ2-7
TGTGCCAGCTCACCAGAAGCCCGCCGAACTAATGAAAAACTGTTTTTT,CASSPEARRTNEKLFF,TRBV18,once,NA,TRBJ1-4